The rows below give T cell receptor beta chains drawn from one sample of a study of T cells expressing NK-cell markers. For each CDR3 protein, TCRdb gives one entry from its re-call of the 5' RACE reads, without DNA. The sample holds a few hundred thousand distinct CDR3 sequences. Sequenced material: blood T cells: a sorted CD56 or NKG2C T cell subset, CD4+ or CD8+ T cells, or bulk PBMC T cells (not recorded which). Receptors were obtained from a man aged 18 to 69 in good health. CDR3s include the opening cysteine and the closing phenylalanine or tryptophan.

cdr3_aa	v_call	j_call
CSVLLGGRGNGYTF	TRBV29-1	TRBJ1-2
CASSYGRRGPYNEQFF	TRBV6-5	TRBJ2-1
CASSTQGQGGLPTGAQYF	TRBV21-1	TRBJ2-5
CASRRTGRHEQYF	TRBV12-3/TRBV12-4	TRBJ2-7
CASQVGKTEAFF	TRBV6-5	TRBJ1-1
CSVEFGQGGTEAFF	TRBV29-1	TRBJ1-1
CASSLSGRDRGQYEQYF	TRBV27	TRBJ2-7
CASSPGNRATDTQYF	TRBV6-1	TRBJ2-3
CASSLSAWTGDYGYTF	TRBV12-3/TRBV12-4	TRBJ1-2
CASSPRGGGTLNTEAFF	TRBV11-2	TRBJ1-1
CATSASNGNGYTF	TRBV24-1	TRBJ1-2
CASAQGSPNTEAFF	TRBV12-3/TRBV12-4	TRBJ1-1
CASSLNNRDRGLTEAFF	TRBV5-6	TRBJ1-1
CSAGHFNEKLFF	TRBV29-1	TRBJ1-4
CASRTDRVSSGELFF	TRBV6-1	TRBJ2-2
CASRAPSGGVRVHNEQFF	TRBV6-1	TRBJ2-1